This T cell receptor (beta chain) was recorded in a study of early stage breast cancer tumors. Data came from immunoSEQ multiplex PCR; TCRdb stores just in-frame clones and leaves some out. Altogether around 78,000 clones are present, approximately 79% being singletons, with the ten largest covering roughly 3%. This TCR was sampled from a person aged 55 to 75 with breast cancer. The sample consisted of blood.

The CDR3 DNA sequence: TGCGCCAGCAGCTTGGCCCTAAGGGAACCTAACTATGGCTACACCTTC. Encoded protein: CASSLALREPNYGYTF. V is TRBV5-1 and J is TRBJ1-2, with D unresolved. This CDR3 has 16 amino acids. Looked up from germline, CDR1 is SGHRS and CDR2 is YFSETQ. Between the trimmed V and J ends, which lost 0 bases and 0 bases, there was a span of 12 bases.